The 8 T cell receptor beta chains in this list originate from one sample, sequenced in a study of blood T cell repertoires in COVID-19. The table came from immunoSEQ multiplex PCR; TCRdb's copy has only in-frame clones and leaves some out. The sample records hundreds of thousands of clones, approximately 85% being singletons. The material sequenced was PBMCs or T cells enriched from blood (not recorded which). All receptors come from a woman aged 35 to 49 with acute COVID-19.

This clone has only one observation. The chain is built from TRBV30 and TRBJ1-2; no clear D. Deletions cut 5 bases from V and 5 bases from J, with 18 bases between. The germline gives CDR1 GTSNPN, CDR2 SVGIG (reference sequence). CDR3 size: 14 residues. The CDR3 bases are TGTGCCTGGGGCACGAGGCGTGAAGATTATGGCTACACCTTC. Amino acids: CAWGTRREDYGYTF. Variable domain in full (rest from reference TRBV30 and TRBJ1-2): SQTIHQWPATLVQPVGSPLSLECTVEGTSNPNLYWYRQAAGRGLQLLFYSVGIGQISSEVPQNLSASRPQDRQFILSSKKLLLSDSGFYLCAWGTRREDYGYTFGSGTRLTVV.

The gene calls are TRBV7-2 and TRBJ2-5, with 8 bases fitting TRBD2. There are 17 residues in the CDR3. Losses at the gene ends were 1 base for V and 0 bases for J; bases not matched to a gene: 7. Germline CDR1 reads SGHTA; CDR2 reads FQGNSA. CDR3 sequence reads: CASSLVGGGTYQETQYF. The DNA of the CDR3 is TGTGCCAGCAGCTTAGTAGGCGGGGGGACGTACCAAGAGACCCAGTACTTC.

The CDR3 coding sequence is TGCGCCAGCAGGCAGGACAATGGCTACACCTTC. Translating gives CASRQDNGYTF. The chain joins TRBV4-1 to TRBJ1-2, with D possibly TRBD1 on 5 matching bases. Trimming took 6 bases from V and 6 from J, leaving 8 bases between them. The CDR3 spans 11 residues. Germline V gives CDR1 MGHRA, CDR2 YSYEKL.

The V call is TRBV7-9, the J call TRBJ2-1; 12 positions match TRBD1. The germline V gene encodes CDR1 SEHNR and CDR2 FQNEAQ (reference sequence). The CDR3 sequence is 15 residues long. Germline trimming cut 1 base from V and 8 bases from J; bases unmatched to any gene: 3. DNA for the CDR3: TGTGCCAGCAGCTTAGGGGGACAGGGGGCATATGAGCAGTTCTTC. It translates to CASSLGGQGAYEQFF.

The chain couples TRBV19 to TRBJ2-7; the D is unclear. Per germline, CDR1 LNHDA and CDR2 SQIVND (reference sequence). V was trimmed by 4 bases and J by 2 bases, leaving 9 bases between them. This CDR3 comprises 13 residues. In DNA, the CDR3 is TGTGCCAGTAGTAGGCCAGGCACCTACGAGCAGTACTTC. Amino acids: CASSRPGTYEQYF.

To note about this clone: This sample includes further DNA sequences coding for the same CDR3. The chain joins TRBV5-1 to TRBJ1-2; the match to TRBD1 covers 8 bases. The CDR3 length is 12 residues. Germline loops: CDR1 SGHRS, CDR2 YFSETQ. V lost 4 bases to trimming and J lost 7 bases; unmatched junction nucleotides: 3. The CDR3 nucleotides are TGCGCCAGCAGCACAACAGGGGGTGGCTACACCTTC. It encodes CASSTTGGGYTF.

The rearrangement joins TRBV10-3 to TRBJ2-2, with D tentatively TRBD2 (5 bases). This CDR3 has 16 residues. The V gene's germline CDR1 is ENHRY and CDR2 SYGVKD. Trimming shortened V by 9 bases and J by 2 bases, and 19 bases separated the two germline ends. The CDR3 sequence: CAIGVGFSDNTGELFF. The CDR3 DNA reads as TGTGCCATAGGAGTGGGGTTTAGCGACAACACCGGGGAGCTGTTTTTT.

V gene TRBV10-3 combines with J gene TRBJ1-3, with D maybe TRBD1 (6 bases). The length of the CDR3 is 14 residues. The germline CDR1 and CDR2 sequences are ENHRY and SYGVKD. With 5 bases removed from V and 0 bases from J, the gap between germline ends came to 8 bases. The CDR3 protein is CAISQGSSGNTIYF. The CDR3 coding sequence is TGTGCCATCAGTCAGGGGTCCTCTGGAAACACCATATATTTT.